One sample yielded the 10 T cell receptor beta chains listed below, sequenced in a study of cytotoxic CD8 clonotypes in ibrutinib-treated CLL. Clones were read by immunoSEQ multiplex PCR, and TCRdb kept only the in-frame ones, dropping some. Of approximately 150,000 clones in the sample, approximately 91% were seen once. The specimen comprised PBMCs, sampled at disease progression, from a patient treated with ibrutinib. The receptors were sampled from a human donor with chronic lymphocytic leukemia.

The V gene is TRBV19, the J gene TRBJ2-5; perhaps TRBD2 as D (7 bases). V lost 2 bases and J 5 bases, leaving 12 bases between the germline ends. Germline values: CDR1 LNHDA, CDR2 SQIVND (reference sequence). This CDR3 has 14 amino acids. The CDR3 DNA reads as TGTGCCAGTAGTATACGGGGGGCGCATGAGACCCAGTACTTC. Translating it yields CASSIRGAHETQYF.

The J gene is TRBJ1-1, the V gene TRBV7-3; the D gene is possibly TRBD1 (5 bases). The germline V and J ends were trimmed by 0 bases and 8 bases, with 16 bases remaining between them. This CDR3 has 15 amino acids. Germline CDR1 and CDR2: SGHTA and FQGTGA. The CDR3 sequence is CASSLTSSGPREAFF. The CDR3 nucleotides read TGTGCCAGCAGCTTAACGTCGTCAGGGCCCAGAGAAGCTTTCTTT.

This clone was seen only once. The rearrangement uses TRBV29-1 and TRBJ1-1; weak D call: TRBD1 (5 bases). Trimming removed 3 bases at V and 0 bases at J, with 11 bases between. This CDR3 is 14 amino acids long. Looked up from germline, CDR1 is SQVTM and CDR2 is ANQGSEA. This CDR3 reads CSVERQIMNTEAFF. The CDR3 region has the DNA TGCAGCGTTGAGAGACAGATCATGAACACTGAAGCTTTCTTT.

The chain uses TRBV9 and TRBJ2-1; 9 nucleotides align to TRBD2. CDR1 and CDR2 from the germline V gene are SGDLS and YYNGEE. V lost 4 bases and J lost 6; bases outside the gene matches: 5. The CDR3 is 14 amino acids. CDR3 sequence reads: CASSTRTSVNEQFF. As DNA, the CDR3 is TGTGCCAGCAGCACGAGGACTAGCGTCAATGAGCAGTTCTTC.

This clone was found a few times. This chain connects TRBV10-3 to TRBJ1-2, with D possibly TRBD1 on 6 matching bases. This CDR3 is built from 13 residues. V was cut by 6 bases and J by 2 bases, with 10 bases left in between. CDR1 is ENHRY and CDR2 is SYGVKD in the germline V gene. The CDR3 reads CAISSDRNYGYTF. In DNA form, the CDR3 reads TGTGCCATCAGCTCGGACAGAAACTATGGCTACACCTTC.

V usage is TRBV5-1 and J usage is TRBJ2-3; TRBD2 matches 9 bases. The CDR3 is made up of 16 amino acids. Trimming at V came to 0 bases and at J to 0 bases, leaving 2 bases not matched to a gene. Germline V gene lookup returns CDR1 SGHRS and CDR2 YFSETQ. The DNA for the CDR3 is TGCGCCAGCAGCTTGGTTACTAGCGGGAGCACAGATACGCAGTATTTT. Its translation: CASSLVTSGSTDTQYF.

The chain links TRBV19 to TRBJ2-5, with 8 nucleotides matching TRBD1. The CDR3 runs to 15 residues. The germline V gene has CDR1 LNHDA and CDR2 SQIVND (reference sequence). The J segment lost 5 bases and the V segment lost 5 bases, leaving 10 bases of the junction unmatched. Here the CDR3 DNA reads TGTGCCAGTAGTCCTGGGACAGGAACTAAGGAGACCCAGTACTTC. It codes for CASSPGTGTKETQYF. The variable domain in full, completed from reference TRBV19 and TRBJ2-5, reads DGGITQSPKYLFRKEGQNVTLSCEQNLNHDAMYWYRQDPGQGLRLIYYSQIVNDFQKGDIAEGYSVSREKKESFPLTVTSAQKNPTAFYLCASSPGTGTKETQYFGPGTRLLVL.

CDR3 loop: CATSRGVAQGMQPQHF. CDR3 nucleotide sequence: TGTGCCACCAGCAGAGGGGTGGCGCAGGGTATGCAGCCCCAGCATTTT. The chain has TRBV15 and TRBJ1-5; TRBD1 is a possible D gene (5 bases). In germline, CDR1 is LNHNV, CDR2 YYDKDF (reference sequence). The CDR3 has 16 residues. Between the trimmed V and J ends, which lost 1 base and 7 bases, there was a span of 17 bases.

The chain's CDR3 is CASSPAVGTTYEQYF. CDR3 in DNA: TGTGCCAGCAGCCCGGCGGTCGGGACGACCTACGAGCAGTACTTC. The chain couples TRBV5-4 to TRBJ2-7, with D perhaps TRBD1 or TRBD2 (5 bases each). The CDR3 length is 15 residues. Trimming stripped 4 bases from V and 2 bases from J, with 16 bases between. CDR1 is SGHNT, CDR2 YYREEE, per germline (reference sequence).

The V and J genes are TRBV7-2 and TRBJ2-1; no reliable D call. Between the trimmed V and J ends, which lost 5 bases and 7 bases, there was a span of 9 bases. The germline CDR1 and CDR2 sequences are SGHTA and FQGNSA. CDR3 size: 12 residues. CDR3 sequence (DNA): TGTGCCAGCAGCCGAGACTCGAATGAGCAGTTCTTC. It yields the protein CASSRDSNEQFF. Together with reference TRBV7-2 and TRBJ2-1, the CDR3 gives the full variable domain: GAGVSQSPSNKVTEKGKDVELRCDPISGHTALYWYRQSLGQGLEFLIYFQGNSAPDKSGLPSDRFSAERTGGSVSTLTIQRTQQEDSAVYLCASSRDSNEQFFGPGTRLTVL.